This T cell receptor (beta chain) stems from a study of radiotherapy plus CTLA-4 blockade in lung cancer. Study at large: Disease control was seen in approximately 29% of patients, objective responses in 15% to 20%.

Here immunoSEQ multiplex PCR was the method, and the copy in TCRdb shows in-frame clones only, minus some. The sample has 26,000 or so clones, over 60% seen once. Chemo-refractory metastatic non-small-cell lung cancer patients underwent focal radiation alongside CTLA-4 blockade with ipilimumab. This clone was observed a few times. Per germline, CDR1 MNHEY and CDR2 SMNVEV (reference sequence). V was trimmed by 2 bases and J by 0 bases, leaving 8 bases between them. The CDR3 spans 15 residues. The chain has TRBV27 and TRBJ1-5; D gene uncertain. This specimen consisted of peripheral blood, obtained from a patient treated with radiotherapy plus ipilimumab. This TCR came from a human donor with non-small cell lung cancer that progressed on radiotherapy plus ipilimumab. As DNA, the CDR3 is TGTGCCAGCAGTTTAGAATCCGCTAGCAATCAGCCCCAGCATTTT. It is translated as CASSLESASNQPQHF.